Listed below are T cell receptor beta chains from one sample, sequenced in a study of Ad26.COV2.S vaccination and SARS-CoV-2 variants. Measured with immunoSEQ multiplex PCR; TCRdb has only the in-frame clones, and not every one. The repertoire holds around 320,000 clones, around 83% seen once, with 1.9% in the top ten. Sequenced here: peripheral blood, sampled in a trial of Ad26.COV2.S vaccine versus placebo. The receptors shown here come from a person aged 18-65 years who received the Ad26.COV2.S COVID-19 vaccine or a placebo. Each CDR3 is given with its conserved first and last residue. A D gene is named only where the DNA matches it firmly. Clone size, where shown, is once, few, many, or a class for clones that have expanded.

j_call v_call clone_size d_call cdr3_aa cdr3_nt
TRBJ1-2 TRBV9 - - CASSVEGIGVRGYTF TGTGCCAGCAGCGTAGAGGGGATTGGTGTGAGAGGCTACACCTTC
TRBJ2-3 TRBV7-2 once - CASSGRMRTDTQYF TGTGCCAGCAGTGGACGGATGCGCACAGATACGCAGTATTTT
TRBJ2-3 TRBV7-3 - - CASSDGGSLTQYF TGTGCCAGCAGCGACGGGGGTTCTTTAACGCAGTATTTT
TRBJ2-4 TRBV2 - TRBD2 CASSEVTSGGHQYF TGTGCCAGCAGTGAAGTGACTAGCGGGGGACATCAGTACTTC
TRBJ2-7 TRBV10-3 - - CAISEREGWTYEQYF TGTGCCATCAGTGAGCGAGAAGGGTGGACCTACGAGCAGTACTTC
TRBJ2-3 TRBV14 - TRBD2 CASSLRGGGTDTQYF TGTGCCAGCTCTCTCCGGGGGGGCGGCACAGATACGCAGTATTTT
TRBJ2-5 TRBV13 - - CASTYADRETQYF TGTGCCAGCACCTACGCGGATCGAGAGACCCAGTACTTC
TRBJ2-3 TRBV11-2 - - CASSQEFGVTDTQYF TGTGCCAGCAGCCAAGAATTCGGGGTCACAGATACGCAGTATTTT
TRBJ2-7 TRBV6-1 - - CASSEPMGSYEQYF TGTGCCAGCAGTGAGCCAATGGGGTCCTACGAGCAGTACTTC
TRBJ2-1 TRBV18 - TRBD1 CASSPVTGGVEQFF TGTGCCAGCTCACCGGTAACAGGGGGCGTTGAGCAGTTCTTC
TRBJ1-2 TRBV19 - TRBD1 CASTSTGLRYGYTF TGTGCCAGTACCTCGACAGGGCTTAGGTATGGCTACACCTTC
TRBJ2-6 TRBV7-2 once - CASSFSAGANVLTF TGTGCCAGCAGCTTTAGCGCCGGGGCCAACGTCCTGACTTTC
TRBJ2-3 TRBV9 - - CASSVEWDTQYF TGTGCCAGCAGCGTAGAGTGGGATACGCAGTATTTT
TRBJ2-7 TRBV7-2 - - CASSLGSGRAEQYF TGTGCCAGCAGCTTAGGGAGCGGACGGGCCGAGCAGTACTTC
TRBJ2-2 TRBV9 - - CASSVATAGTGELFF TGTGCCAGCAGCGTCGCCACCGCGGGCACCGGGGAGCTGTTTTTT
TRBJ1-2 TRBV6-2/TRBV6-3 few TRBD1 CASSPRGQMRGGYTF TGTGCCAGCAGCCCACGGGGACAGATGCGAGGAGGCTACACCTTC
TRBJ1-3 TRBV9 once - CASSVGEGNTIYF TGTGCCAGCAGCGTAGGTGAGGGAAACACCATATATTTT
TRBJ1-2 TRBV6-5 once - CASITAYGYTF TGTGCCAGCATCACAGCATATGGCTACACCTTC